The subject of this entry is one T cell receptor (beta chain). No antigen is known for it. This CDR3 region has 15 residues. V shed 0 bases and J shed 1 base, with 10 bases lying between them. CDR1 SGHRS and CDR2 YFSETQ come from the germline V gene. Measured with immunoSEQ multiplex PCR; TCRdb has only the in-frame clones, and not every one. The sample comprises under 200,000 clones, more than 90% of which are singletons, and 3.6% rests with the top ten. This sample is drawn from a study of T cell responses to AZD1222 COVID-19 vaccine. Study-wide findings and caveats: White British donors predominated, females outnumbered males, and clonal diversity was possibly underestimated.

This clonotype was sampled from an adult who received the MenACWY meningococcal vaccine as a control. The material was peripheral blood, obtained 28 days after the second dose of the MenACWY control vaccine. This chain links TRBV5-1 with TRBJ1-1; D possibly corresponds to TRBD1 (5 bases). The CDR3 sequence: CASSLALGPNTEAFF. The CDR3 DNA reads TGCGCCAGCAGCTTGGCCTTGGGGCCGAACACTGAAGCTTTCTTT.